A single sample gave rise to the 13 T cell receptor beta chains below, sequenced in a study of cytotoxic CD8 clonotypes in ibrutinib-treated CLL. The data were produced by immunoSEQ multiplex PCR, yet TCRdb's version contains in-frame clones alone and is incomplete. The profile shows 15,000 to 20,000 clones, 68% of them singletons. The specimen comprised PBMCs, sampled before ibrutinib treatment. These receptors all come from a human donor with chronic lymphocytic leukemia.

The chain recombines TRBV6-1 with TRBJ1-4, with TRBD1 identical over 7 bases. Looked up from germline, CDR1 is MNHNS and CDR2 is SASEGT. The CDR3 totals 12 residues. The J segment lost 14 bases and the V segment lost 6 bases, leaving 9 bases of the junction unmatched. The CDR3 spells CASSKTGNDLFF. For the CDR3, the DNA is TGTGCCAGCAGCAAGACAGGGAACGACCTGTTTTTT.

This clone showed up just once. The chain recombines TRBV5-1 with TRBJ2-5; D might be TRBD2 (6 bases). The CDR3 length is 13 residues. V was clipped by 6 bases and J by 7 bases, with 16 bases between them. CDR1 SGHRS and CDR2 YFSETQ come from the germline V gene. CDR3: CASTPTRTPTQYF. The CDR3 coding sequence is TGCGCCAGCACCCCGACTAGGACTCCGACCCAGTACTTC.

This clone was picked up a small number of times. The chain combines TRBV7-3 with TRBJ2-5; D is undetermined. CDR3 size: 13 residues. The V end lost 2 bases, the J end lost 4 bases, and 8 bases lay between the germline ends. Germline lookup yields CDR1 SGHTA and CDR2 FQGTGA. The CDR3 is CASSLGVGETQYF. DNA of the CDR3: TGTGCCAGCAGCTTAGGGGTCGGAGAGACCCAGTACTTC.

This chain links TRBV5-4 with TRBJ2-7; 12 nucleotides line up with TRBD2. The V segment lost 4 bases and the J segment 2 bases; nucleotides outside the gene matches: 4. CDR1 and CDR2 (germline): SGHNT, YYREEE (reference sequence). The CDR3 covers 15 residues. CDR3 coding DNA: TGTGCCAGCAGCGTGACTAGCGGGGGCCCCTACGAGCAGTACTTC. It encodes CASSVTSGGPYEQYF.

This clone was observed a single time. The gene calls are TRBV6-1 and TRBJ1-1, with D possibly being TRBD1 (6 bases). Looked up from germline, CDR1 is MNHNS and CDR2 is SASEGT. The CDR3 is made up of 16 amino acids. Trimming cost V 3 bases and J 2 bases, with 16 bases left between them. The CDR3 here is CASSDPGGGPNTEAFF. The CDR3 bases are TGTGCCAGCAGTGACCCGGGAGGGGGGCCCAACACTGAAGCTTTCTTT.

This clone is categorized as medium-sized. The rearrangement uses TRBV10-3 and TRBJ2-2; D unclear. Germline loops: CDR1 ENHRY, CDR2 SYGVKD. This CDR3 has 12 amino acids. The V gene lost 8 bases and the J gene lost 3 bases, with 7 bases spanning the gap. The CDR3 bases are TGTGCCATCCCTGATGACACCGGGGAGCTGTTTTTT. This gives the protein CAIPDDTGELFF.

The gene calls are TRBV7-3 and TRBJ2-7; 9 bases match TRBD2. V was clipped by 3 bases and J by 5 bases; unmatched bases: 5. This CDR3 comprises 14 residues. CDR1 is SGHTA, CDR2 FQGTGA, per germline. Here the CDR3 reads CASSFVSGGHEQYF. For the CDR3, the DNA is TGTGCCAGCAGCTTTGTTAGCGGGGGCCACGAGCAGTACTTC.

The chain carries TRBV7-9 and TRBJ1-5; D not certain. Germline CDR1 reads SEHNR; CDR2 reads FQNEAQ (reference sequence). Trimming cost V 1 base and J 1 base, with 5 bases left between them. The CDR3 contains 14 residues. The CDR3 DNA reads TGTGCCAGCAGCTTAGGCCGCAGCAATCAGCCCCAGCATTTT. This translates into CASSLGRSNQPQHF.

This clone was detected a few times. The chain carries TRBV18 and TRBJ1-1; D might be TRBD1 (5 bases). Germline assignment: CDR1 KGHSH and CDR2 LQKENI. The length of the CDR3 is 14 residues. V gave up 0 bases and J gave up 12 bases, with 17 bases separating them. CDR3 sequence (DNA): TGTGCCAGCTCACCACCATCCAGGGTGGATAATCCTTTCTTT. It codes for CASSPPSRVDNPFF.

The J gene is TRBJ2-7, the V gene TRBV5-6, with a possible D match to TRBD1 (6 bases). The CDR3 spans 14 residues. CDR1 and CDR2 from the germline V gene are SGHDT and YYEEEE. With 2 bases removed from V and 4 bases from J, the gap between germline ends came to 13 bases. For the CDR3, the DNA is TGTGCCAGCAGCTTCGACAGGTTAAGGTACGAGCAGTACTTC. Translated, it gives CASSFDRLRYEQYF.

This chain connects TRBV7-9 to TRBJ2-7; 7 nucleotides match TRBD1. Unmatched junction bases numbered 11, after V lost 4 bases and J lost 2 bases. CDR3 length equals 16 residues. The germline gives CDR1 SEHNR, CDR2 FQNEAQ (reference sequence). DNA of the CDR3: TGTGCCAGCAGCTGGTGGAGACAGGGTGGAACCTACGAGCAGTACTTC. Residues: CASSWWRQGGTYEQYF.

The chain couples TRBV7-8 to TRBJ1-2; no clear D gene. Trimming took 2 bases from V and 2 from J, leaving 6 bases between them. This CDR3 is 13 amino acids long. Per the germline V gene, CDR1 is SGHVS and CDR2 is FQNEAQ. The CDR3 DNA reads TGTGCCAGCAGCTTATCAGCAAACTATGGCTACACCTTC. Translation: CASSLSANYGYTF. The variable domain in full, completed from reference TRBV7-8 and TRBJ1-2, reads GAGVSQSPRYKVAKRGQDVALRCDPISGHVSLFWYQQALGQGPEFLTYFQNEAQLDKSGLPSDRFFAERPEGSVSTLKIQRTQQEDSAVYLCASSLSANYGYTFGSGTRLTVV.

This clone was counted only a few times. The V gene is TRBV28, the J gene TRBJ1-3, with a weak D call TRBD1 (6 bases). Germline-derived CDR1 and CDR2 are MDHEN and SYDVKM. The CDR3 consists of 16 residues. Trimming removed 2 bases from V and 0 bases from J, with 11 bases in between. CDR3 coding DNA: TGTGCCAGCAGTTTAGGGGGCCCTAGCTCTGGAAACACCATATATTTT. This encodes CASSLGGPSSGNTIYF.